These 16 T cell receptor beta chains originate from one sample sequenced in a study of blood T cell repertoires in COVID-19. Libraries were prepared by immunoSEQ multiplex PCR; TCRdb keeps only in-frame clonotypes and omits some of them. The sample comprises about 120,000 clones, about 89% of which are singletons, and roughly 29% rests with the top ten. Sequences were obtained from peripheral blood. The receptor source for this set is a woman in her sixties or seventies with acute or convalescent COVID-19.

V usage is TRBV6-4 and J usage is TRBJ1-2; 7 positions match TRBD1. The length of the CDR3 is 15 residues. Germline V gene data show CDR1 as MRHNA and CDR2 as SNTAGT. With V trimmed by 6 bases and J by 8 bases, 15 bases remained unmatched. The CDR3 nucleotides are TGTGCCAGCAGAAGGGACACAGGGGATTCGGGGGGCTACACCTTC. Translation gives CASRRDTGDSGGYTF.

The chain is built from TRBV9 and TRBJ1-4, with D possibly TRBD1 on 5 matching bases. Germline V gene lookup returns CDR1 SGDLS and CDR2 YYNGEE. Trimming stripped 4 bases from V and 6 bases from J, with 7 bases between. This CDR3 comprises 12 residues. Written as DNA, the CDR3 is TGTGCCAGCAGCCAAGGGGATGAAAAACTGTTTTTT. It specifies CASSQGDEKLFF.

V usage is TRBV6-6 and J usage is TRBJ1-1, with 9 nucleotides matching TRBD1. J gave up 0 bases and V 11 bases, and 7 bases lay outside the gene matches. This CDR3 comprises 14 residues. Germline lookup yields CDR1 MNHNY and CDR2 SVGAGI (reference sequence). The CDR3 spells CACDRGVMNTEAFF. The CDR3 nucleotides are TGTGCCTGTGACAGGGGGGTTATGAACACTGAAGCTTTCTTT.

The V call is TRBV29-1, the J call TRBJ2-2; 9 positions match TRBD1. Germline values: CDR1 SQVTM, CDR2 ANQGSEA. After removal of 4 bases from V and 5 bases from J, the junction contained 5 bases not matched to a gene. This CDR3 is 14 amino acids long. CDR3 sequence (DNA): TGCAGCGTTGCCGGCGACAGGGGGACCGGGGAGCTGTTTTTT. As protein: CSVAGDRGTGELFF.

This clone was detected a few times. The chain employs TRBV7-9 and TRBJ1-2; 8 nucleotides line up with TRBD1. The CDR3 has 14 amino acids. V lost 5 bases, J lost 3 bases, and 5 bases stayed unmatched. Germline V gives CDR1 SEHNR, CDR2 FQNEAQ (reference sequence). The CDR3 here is CASSPGGIDYGYTF. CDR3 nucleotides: TGTGCCAGCAGCCCAGGGGGCATCGACTATGGCTACACCTTC. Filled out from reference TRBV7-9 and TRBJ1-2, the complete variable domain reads DTGVSQNPRHKITKRGQNVTFRCDPISEHNRLYWYRQTLGQGPEFLTYFQNEAQLEKSRLLSDRFSAERPKGSFSTLEIQRTEQGDSAMYLCASSPGGIDYGYTFGSGTRLTVV.

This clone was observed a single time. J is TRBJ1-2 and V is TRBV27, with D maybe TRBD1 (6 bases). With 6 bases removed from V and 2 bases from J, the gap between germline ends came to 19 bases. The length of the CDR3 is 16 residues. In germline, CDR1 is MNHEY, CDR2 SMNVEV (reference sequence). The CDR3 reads CASSAGAFRRNYGYTF. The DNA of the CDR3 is TGTGCCAGCAGCGCGGGGGCATTTCGAAGGAACTATGGCTACACCTTC.

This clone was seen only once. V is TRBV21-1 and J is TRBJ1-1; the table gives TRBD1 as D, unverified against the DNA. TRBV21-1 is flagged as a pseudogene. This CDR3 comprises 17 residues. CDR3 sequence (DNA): TGTGCCAGCAGCAAAGAGGTAATAGACAGGGCGGGAACTGAAGCTTTCTTT. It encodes CASSKEVIDRAGTEAFF.

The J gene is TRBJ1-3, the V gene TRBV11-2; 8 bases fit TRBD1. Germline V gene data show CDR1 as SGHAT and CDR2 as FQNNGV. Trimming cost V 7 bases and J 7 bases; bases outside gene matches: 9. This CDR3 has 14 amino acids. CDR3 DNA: TGTGCCAGCAACGATCAGGGGGCATGGAACACCATATATTTT. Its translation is CASNDQGAWNTIYF.

The CDR3 sequence: CASSQTGYSGANVLTF. CDR3 nucleotide sequence: TGTGCCAGCAGCCAAACAGGGTACTCTGGGGCCAACGTCCTGACTTTC. V gene TRBV3-1 (or the pseudogene TRBV3-2) combines with J gene TRBJ2-6; maybe TRBD1 (6 bases). CDR1 is LGHDT, CDR2 YNNKEL, per germline (reference sequence). The V and J ends lost 2 bases and 0 bases respectively, with 8 bases between them. The CDR3 extends over 16 amino acids.

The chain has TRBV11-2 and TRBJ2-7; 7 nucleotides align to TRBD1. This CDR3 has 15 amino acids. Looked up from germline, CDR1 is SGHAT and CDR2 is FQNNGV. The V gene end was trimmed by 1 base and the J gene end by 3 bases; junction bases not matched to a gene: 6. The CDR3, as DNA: TGTGCCAGCAGCTTAGGGAGACAGGGTTACTACGAGCAGTACTTC. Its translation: CASSLGRQGYYEQYF.

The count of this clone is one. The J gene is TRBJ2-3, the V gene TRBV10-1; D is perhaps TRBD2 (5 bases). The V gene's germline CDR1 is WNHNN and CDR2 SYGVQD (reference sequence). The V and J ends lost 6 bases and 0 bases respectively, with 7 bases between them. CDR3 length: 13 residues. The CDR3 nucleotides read TGCGCCAGCAGGAGCGGTAGCACAGATACGCAGTATTTT. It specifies CASRSGSTDTQYF.

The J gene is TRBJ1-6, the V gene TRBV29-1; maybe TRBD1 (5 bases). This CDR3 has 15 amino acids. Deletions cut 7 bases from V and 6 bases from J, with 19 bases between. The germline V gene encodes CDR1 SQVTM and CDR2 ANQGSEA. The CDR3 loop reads CSGRRQTSSNSPLHF. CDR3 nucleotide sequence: TGCAGCGGACGACGACAGACAAGTTCTAATTCACCCCTCCACTTT.

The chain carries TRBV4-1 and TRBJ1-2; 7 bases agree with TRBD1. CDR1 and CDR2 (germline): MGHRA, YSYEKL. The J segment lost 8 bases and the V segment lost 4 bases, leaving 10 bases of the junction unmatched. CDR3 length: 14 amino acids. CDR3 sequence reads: CASSPGTEPLGYTF. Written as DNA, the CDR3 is TGCGCCAGCAGCCCCGGGACAGAGCCTTTGGGCTACACCTTC.

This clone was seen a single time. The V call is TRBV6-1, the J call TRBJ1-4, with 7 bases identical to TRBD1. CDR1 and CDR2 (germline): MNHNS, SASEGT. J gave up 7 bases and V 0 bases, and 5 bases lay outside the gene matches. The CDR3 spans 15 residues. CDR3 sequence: CASSEAWQGGEKLFF. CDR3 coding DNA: TGTGCCAGCAGTGAAGCTTGGCAGGGGGGTGAAAAACTGTTTTTT.

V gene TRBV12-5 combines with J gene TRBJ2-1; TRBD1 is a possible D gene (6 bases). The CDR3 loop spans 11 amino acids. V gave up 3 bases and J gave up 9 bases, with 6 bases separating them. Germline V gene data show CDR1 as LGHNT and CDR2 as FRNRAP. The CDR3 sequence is CASGLGGEQFF. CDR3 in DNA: TGTGCTAGTGGTTTAGGGGGTGAGCAGTTCTTC.

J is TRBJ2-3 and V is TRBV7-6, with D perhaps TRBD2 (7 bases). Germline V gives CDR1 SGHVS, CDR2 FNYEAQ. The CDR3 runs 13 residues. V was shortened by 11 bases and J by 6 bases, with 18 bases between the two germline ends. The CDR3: CAGSGGPRDTQYF. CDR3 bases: TGTGCCGGATCCGGGGGGCCCAGGGATACGCAGTATTTT. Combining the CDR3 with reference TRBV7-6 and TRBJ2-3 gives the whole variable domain GAGVSQSPRYKVTKRGQDVALRCDPISGHVSLYWYRQALGQGPEFLTYFNYEAQQDKSGLPNDRFSAERPEGSISTLTIQRTEQRDSAMYRCAGSGGPRDTQYFGPGTRLTVL.